Each of the 7 T cell receptor beta chains below was sequenced from the same sample in a study of human T cells and chemical hapten exposure (dated by TCRdb to the early 2020s). Library generation was performed with RACE. Sequencing relied on a NextSeq 500. TCRdb reprocessed the public reads (quality trimming at Q25 with fastp, clone calling with MiXCR) and kept in-frame beta chains. Identical CDR3 protein sequences are pooled into one entry, listed with their most common genes and DNA. The sample records about 260,000 distinct CDR3 sequences, over 8% of which are singletons. Roughly 2.5% of the sample lies in the top ten. The time point label for this specimen denotes: pre-sensitization, week 0. Taken with the paper, the label for treatment or condition translates to: therapeutic diphenylcyclopropenone sensitization with weekly scalp DPC. Here the sequenced sample was whole blood, taken in connection with sensitization to the hapten diphenylcyclopropenone (DPC). Receptors were obtained from a middle-aged woman with alopecia areata. Some clones in this sample may be carry-over from other donors' samples.

This clonotype occurred a few times. The V gene is TRBV27, the J gene TRBJ2-1, with 12 nucleotides matching TRBD1. V lost 4 bases, J lost 14 bases, and 6 bases stayed unmatched. The CDR3 contains 13 residues. Germline V gene lookup returns CDR1 MNHEY and CDR2 SMNVEV (reference sequence). CDR3 sequence: CASSWDRGRTEFF. The CDR3, as DNA: TGTGCCAGCAGTTGGGACAGGGGGCGGACCGAGTTCTTC.

This clonotype was seen a few times. V is TRBV28 and J is TRBJ2-7; 8 nucleotides align to TRBD1. V shed 5 bases, J shed 0 bases, and the junction held 6 bases outside the gene matches. Germline CDR1 and CDR2: MDHEN and SYDVKM. CDR3 size: 15 residues. CDR3 bases: TGTGCCAGCAGTCCGCCGACAGGGGCCTCCTACGAGCAGTACTTC. It yields the protein CASSPPTGASYEQYF.

This clonotype was counted between two and nine times. CDR3 sequence reads: CASSPKGSSGISGNEQFF. CDR3 coding DNA: TGTGCCAGCAGCCCGAAGGGGTCTAGCGGGATTTCCGGGAATGAGCAGTTCTTC. The chain has TRBV7-2 and TRBJ2-1; 9 nucleotides match TRBD2. Germline-derived CDR1 and CDR2 are SGHTA and FQGNSA. The CDR3 consists of 18 residues. The J segment lost 7 bases and the V segment lost 5 bases, leaving 18 bases of the junction unmatched. Based on the CDR3 plus reference TRBV7-2 and TRBJ2-1, the full variable domain is GAGVSQSPSNKVTEKGKDVELRCDPISGHTALYWYRQSLGQGLEFLIYFQGNSAPDKSGLPSDRFSAERTGGSVSTLTIQRTQQEDSAVYLCASSPKGSSGISGNEQFFGPGTRLTVL.

The rearrangement joins TRBV6-5 to TRBJ1-5; D is undetermined. This CDR3 has 15 amino acids. From germline, CDR1 is MNHEY and CDR2 SVGAGI. V was trimmed by 2 bases and J by 0 bases, leaving 8 bases between them. Here the CDR3 DNA reads TGTGCCAGCAGTTACAGTTCCTATAGCAATCAGCCCCAGCATTTT. Translation: CASSYSSYSNQPQHF.

The sample holds a few counts of this clonotype. The chain links TRBV12-3 or TRBV12-4 to TRBJ2-2, with 11 nucleotides matching TRBD1. Trimming cost V 5 bases and J 2 bases; bases outside gene matches: 1. The CDR3 runs to 15 residues. The chain's CDR3 is CASSGTGGNTGELFF. DNA of the CDR3: TGTGCCAGCAGTGGGACAGGGGGAAACACCGGGGAGCTGTTTTTT.

This clonotype has a handful of counts. The chain links TRBV7-9 to TRBJ1-2, with a weak D call TRBD1 (5 bases). Trimming took off 1 base at V and 4 bases at J, with 13 bases between the two ends. Germline loops: CDR1 SEHNR, CDR2 FQNEAQ (reference sequence). This CDR3 comprises 15 residues. The CDR3 DNA reads TGTGCCAGCAGCTTAGAACAGGTCCAAAGCTATGGCTACACCTTC. This gives the protein CASSLEQVQSYGYTF. Drawing the rest from reference TRBV7-9 and TRBJ1-2, the complete variable domain is DTGVSQNPRHKITKRGQNVTFRCDPISEHNRLYWYRQTLGQGPEFLTYFQNEAQLEKSRLLSDRFSAERPKGSFSTLEIQRTEQGDSAMYLCASSLEQVQSYGYTFGSGTRLTVV.

The chain combines TRBV25-1 with TRBJ2-7, with TRBD2 as a possible D gene (7 bases). The V end lost 3 bases, the J end lost 2 bases, and 14 bases lay between the germline ends. The germline V gene encodes CDR1 MGHDK and CDR2 SYGVNS. CDR3 size: 15 residues. The CDR3 DNA reads TGTGCCAGCAGTGAGGGGGGGGCTCCCGCCTACGAGCAGTACTTC. It is translated as CASSEGGAPAYEQYF.